This record covers a single T cell receptor beta chain. The antigen remains unidentified. This entry belongs to a study of T cell responses to AZD1222 COVID-19 vaccine. Study conclusions and caveats: Among those given AZD1222, only five to seven were seropositive at baseline. Within unmutated variant regions lay the reported targets of nearly half of spike-specific TCRs. The sample set comprised mostly white British donors with more females, and clonal diversity was possibly underestimated.

Produced via immunoSEQ multiplex PCR; TCRdb's table is partial and in-frame only. The sample includes approximately 120,000 clones, roughly 90% of them seen just once. The sample here was peripheral blood, taken on day 0 of AZD1222 vaccination. The receptor was isolated from an adult in good health.

CDR3 protein: CSARGPGSLHF. CDR3 nucleotide sequence: TGCAGTGCTAGAGGTCCAGGCTCCCTCCACTTT. The V call is TRBV20-1, the J call TRBJ1-6; D is unclear. In germline, CDR1 is DFQATT, CDR2 SNEGSKA (reference sequence). The V end lost 1 base, the J end lost 14 bases, and 9 bases lay between the germline ends. This CDR3 spans 11 amino acids.